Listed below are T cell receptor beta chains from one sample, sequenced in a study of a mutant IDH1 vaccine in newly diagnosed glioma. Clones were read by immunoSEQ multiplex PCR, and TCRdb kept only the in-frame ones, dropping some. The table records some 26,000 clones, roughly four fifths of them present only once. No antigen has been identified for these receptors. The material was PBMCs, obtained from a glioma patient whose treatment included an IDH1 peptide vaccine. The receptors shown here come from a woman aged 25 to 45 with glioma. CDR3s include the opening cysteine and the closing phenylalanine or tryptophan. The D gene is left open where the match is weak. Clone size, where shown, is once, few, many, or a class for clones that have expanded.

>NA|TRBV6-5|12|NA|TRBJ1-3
TGTGCCAGCCTATCCTCTGGAAACACCATATATTTT
CASLSSGNTIYF
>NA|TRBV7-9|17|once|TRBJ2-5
TGTGCCAGCAGCTTAGTCCTGACGGATTCAACTAGGGAGACCCAGTACTTC
CASSLVLTDSTRETQYF
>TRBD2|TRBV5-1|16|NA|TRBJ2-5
TGCGCCAGCAGCGCGCAGAGGTTGGGGGAGGGAGAGACCCAGTACTTC
CASSAQRLGEGETQYF
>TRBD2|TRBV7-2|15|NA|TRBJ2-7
TGTGCCAGCAGCTTCCATAGCGGGGGGGCCTACGAGCAGTACTTC
CASSFHSGGAYEQYF
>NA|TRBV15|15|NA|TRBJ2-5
TGTGCCACCAGCAGAGATGTGGCGAGACAAGAGACCCAGTACTTC
CATSRDVARQETQYF
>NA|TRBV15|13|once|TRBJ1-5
TGTGCCACCAGCGGGGGGGACAATCAGCCCCAGCATTTT
CATSGGDNQPQHF
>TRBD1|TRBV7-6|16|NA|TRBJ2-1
TGTGCCAGCAGCACAGGACAGGGGGCGCGAAACAATGAGCAGTTCTTC
CASSTGQGARNNEQFF
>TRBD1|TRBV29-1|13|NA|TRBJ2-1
TGCAGCGTGGGACAGGGCGGATACAATGAGCAGTTCTTC
CSVGQGGYNEQFF
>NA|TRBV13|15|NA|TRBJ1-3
TGTGCCAGCAGCTTAGGAGACGGCTCTGGAAACACCATATATTTT
CASSLGDGSGNTIYF
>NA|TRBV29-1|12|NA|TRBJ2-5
TGCAGCGTTGATGCCCAGGGAAAGACCCAGTACTTC
CSVDAQGKTQYF
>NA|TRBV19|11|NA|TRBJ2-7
TGTGCCAGTAGTGGGAAAAACGAGCAGTACTTC
CASSGKNEQYF
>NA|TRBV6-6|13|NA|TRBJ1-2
TGTGCCAGCAGTCGAGGACAGCGCTATGGCTACACCTTC
CASSRGQRYGYTF
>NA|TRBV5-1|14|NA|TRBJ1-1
TGCGCCAGCAGCCCCCTTCTAAGTTTCACTGAAGCTTTCTTT
CASSPLLSFTEAFF
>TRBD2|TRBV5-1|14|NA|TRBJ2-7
TGCGCCAGCAGCAGGATTAGCGGGAGGAGCGAGCAGTACTTC
CASSRISGRSEQYF
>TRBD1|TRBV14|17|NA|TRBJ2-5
TGTGCCAGCAGCCAAGGGCAGGGGGTGGACCTCCAAGAGACCCAGTACTTC
CASSQGQGVDLQETQYF
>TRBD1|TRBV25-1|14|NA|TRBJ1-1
TGTGCCAGCAGAGAGACAGGGTATGTCACTGAAGCTTTCTTT
CASRETGYVTEAFF
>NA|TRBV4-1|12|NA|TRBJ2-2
TGCGCCAGCAGCCTTACTGACCGGGAGCTGTTTTTT
CASSLTDRELFF
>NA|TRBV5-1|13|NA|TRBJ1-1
TGCGCCAGCAGCAGGGACGGGAACACTGAAGCTTTCTTT
CASSRDGNTEAFF
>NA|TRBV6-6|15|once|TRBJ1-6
TGTGCCAGCAGCCCGGGGGAGAACAGTGATTCACCCCTCCACTTT
CASSPGENSDSPLHF
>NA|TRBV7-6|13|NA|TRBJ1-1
TGTGCCAGCAGCTTAGGCGGGCGCACTGAAGCTTTCTTT
CASSLGGRTEAFF
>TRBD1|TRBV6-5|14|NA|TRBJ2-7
TGTGCCAGCACTCGACGGGACAGAGCCTACGAGCAGTACTTC
CASTRRDRAYEQYF
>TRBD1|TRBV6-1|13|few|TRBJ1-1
TGTGCCAGCAGTGTGGGACAGGGTACTGAAGCTTTCTTT
CASSVGQGTEAFF